The present T cell receptor (beta chain) was sequenced within a study of blood T cell repertoires in COVID-19. The assay was immunoSEQ multiplex PCR, and TCRdb's table has in-frame clones only and misses some. The sample lists roughly 200,000 clones; approximately 86% were seen once. Germline V gene sequence: CDR1 SGHRS, CDR2 YFSETQ. There are 14 residues in the CDR3. Trimming stripped 3 bases from V and 0 bases from J, with 8 bases between. The receptor was isolated from a woman between 25 and 40 years old with active or convalescent COVID-19. The rearrangement links TRBV5-1 to TRBJ2-3, with a weak D call TRBD1 (5 bases). The source material was peripheral blood. CDR3 DNA: TGCGCCAGCAGCTCTCAGGGTAGCACAGATACGCAGTATTTT. This encodes CASSSQGSTDTQYF.